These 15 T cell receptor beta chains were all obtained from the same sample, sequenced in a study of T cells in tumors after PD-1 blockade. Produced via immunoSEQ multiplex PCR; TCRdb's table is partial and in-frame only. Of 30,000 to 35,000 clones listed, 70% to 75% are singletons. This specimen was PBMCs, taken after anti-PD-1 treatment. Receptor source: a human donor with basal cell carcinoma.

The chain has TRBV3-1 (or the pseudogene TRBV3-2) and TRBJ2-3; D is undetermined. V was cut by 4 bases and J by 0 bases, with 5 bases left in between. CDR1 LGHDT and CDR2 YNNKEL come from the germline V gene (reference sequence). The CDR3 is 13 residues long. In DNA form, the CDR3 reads TGTGCCAGCAGCCTCCACAGCACAGATACGCAGTATTTT. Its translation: CASSLHSTDTQYF.

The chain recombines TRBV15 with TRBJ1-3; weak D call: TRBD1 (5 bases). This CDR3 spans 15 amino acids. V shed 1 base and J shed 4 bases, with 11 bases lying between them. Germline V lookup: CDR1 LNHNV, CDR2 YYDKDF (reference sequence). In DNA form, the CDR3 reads TGTGCCACCAGCAGAGGGGCAGGGTCAGGAAACACCATATATTTT. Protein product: CATSRGAGSGNTIYF. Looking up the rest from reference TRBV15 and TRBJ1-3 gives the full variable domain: DAMVIQNPRYQVTQFGKPVTLSCSQTLNHNVMYWYQQKSSQAPKLLFHYYDKDFNNEADTPDNFQSRRPNTSFCFLDIRSPGLGDTAMYLCATSRGAGSGNTIYFGEGSWLTVV.

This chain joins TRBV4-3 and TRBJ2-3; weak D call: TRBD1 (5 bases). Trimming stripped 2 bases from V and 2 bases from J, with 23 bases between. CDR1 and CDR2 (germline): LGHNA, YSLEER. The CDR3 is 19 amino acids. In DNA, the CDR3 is TGCGCCAGCAGCCAAAGGGTAGTGGGGCACCTCACCTTCACAGATACGCAGTATTTT. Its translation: CASSQRVVGHLTFTDTQYF.

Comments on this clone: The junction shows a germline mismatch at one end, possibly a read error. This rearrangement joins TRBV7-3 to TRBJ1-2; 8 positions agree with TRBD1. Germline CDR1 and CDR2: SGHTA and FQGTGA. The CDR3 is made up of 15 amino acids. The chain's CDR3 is CASSPGQGYNCGYTF. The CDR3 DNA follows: TGTGCCAGCAGCCCAGGACAGGGCTATAACTGTGGCTACACCTTC.

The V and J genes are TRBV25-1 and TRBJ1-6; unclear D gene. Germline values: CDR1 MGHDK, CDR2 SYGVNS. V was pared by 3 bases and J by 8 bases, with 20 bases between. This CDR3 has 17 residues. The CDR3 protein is CASSDDWRSLFDSPLHF. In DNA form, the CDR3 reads TGTGCCAGCAGTGACGACTGGAGGAGCCTTTTCGATTCACCCCTCCACTTT.

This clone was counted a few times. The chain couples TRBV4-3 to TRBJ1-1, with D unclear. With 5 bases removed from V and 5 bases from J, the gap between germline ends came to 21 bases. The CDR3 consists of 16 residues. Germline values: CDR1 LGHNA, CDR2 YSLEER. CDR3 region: CASSLSQSALPTEAFF. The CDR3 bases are TGCGCCAGCAGCTTAAGTCAGTCGGCCCTCCCGACTGAAGCTTTCTTT.

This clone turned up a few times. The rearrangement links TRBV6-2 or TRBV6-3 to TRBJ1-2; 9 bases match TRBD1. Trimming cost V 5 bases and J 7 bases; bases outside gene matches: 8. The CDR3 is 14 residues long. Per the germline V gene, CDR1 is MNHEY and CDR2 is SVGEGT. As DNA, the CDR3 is TGTGCCAGCAGTCAAGACCGGGACAGGGCTGGCTACACCTTC. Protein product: CASSQDRDRAGYTF.

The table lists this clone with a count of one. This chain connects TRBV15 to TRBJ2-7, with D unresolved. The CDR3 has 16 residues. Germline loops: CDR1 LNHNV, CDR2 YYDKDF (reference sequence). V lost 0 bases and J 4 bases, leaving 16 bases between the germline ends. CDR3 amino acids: CATSREPSVSAYEQYF. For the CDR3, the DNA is TGTGCCACCAGCAGAGAGCCTTCGGTCTCGGCATACGAGCAGTACTTC.

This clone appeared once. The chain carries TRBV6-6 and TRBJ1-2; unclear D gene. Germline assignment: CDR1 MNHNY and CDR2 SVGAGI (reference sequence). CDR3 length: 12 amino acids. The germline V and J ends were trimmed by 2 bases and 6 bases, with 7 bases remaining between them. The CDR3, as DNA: TGTGCCAGCAGTTACAAGGCCGATGGCTACACCTTC. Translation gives CASSYKADGYTF.

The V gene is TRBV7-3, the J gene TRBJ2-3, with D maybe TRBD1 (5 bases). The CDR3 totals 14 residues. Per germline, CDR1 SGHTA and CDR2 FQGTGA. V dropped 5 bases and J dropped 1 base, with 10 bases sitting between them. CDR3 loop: CASSQGKGTDTQYF. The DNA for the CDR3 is TGTGCCAGCAGCCAGGGCAAGGGCACAGATACGCAGTATTTT. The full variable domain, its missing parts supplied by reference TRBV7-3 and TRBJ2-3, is GAGVSQTPSNKVTEKGKYVELRCDPISGHTALYWYRQSLGQGPEFLIYFQGTGAADDSGLPNDRFFAVRPEGSVSTLKIQRTERGDSAVYLCASSQGKGTDTQYFGPGTRLTVL.

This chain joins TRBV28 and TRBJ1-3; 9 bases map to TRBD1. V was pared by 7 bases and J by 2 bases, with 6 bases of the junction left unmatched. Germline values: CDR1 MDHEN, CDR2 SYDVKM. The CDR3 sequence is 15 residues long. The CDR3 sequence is CASMVRDRAGNTIYF. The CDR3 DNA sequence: TGTGCCAGCATGGTCCGGGACAGGGCTGGAAACACCATATATTTT.

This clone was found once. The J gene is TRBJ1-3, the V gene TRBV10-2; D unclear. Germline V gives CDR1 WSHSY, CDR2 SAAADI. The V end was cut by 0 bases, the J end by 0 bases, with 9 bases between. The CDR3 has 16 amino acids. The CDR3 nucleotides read TGCGCCAGCAGTGAGTCGGCAGGAAGCTCTGGAAACACCATATATTTT. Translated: CASSESAGSSGNTIYF.

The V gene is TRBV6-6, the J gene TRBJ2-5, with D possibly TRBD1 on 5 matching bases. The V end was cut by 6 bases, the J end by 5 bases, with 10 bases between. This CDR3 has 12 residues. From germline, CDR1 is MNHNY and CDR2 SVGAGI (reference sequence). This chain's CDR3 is CASSRKGETQYF. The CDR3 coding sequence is TGTGCCAGCAGCCGAAAGGGGGAGACCCAGTACTTC.

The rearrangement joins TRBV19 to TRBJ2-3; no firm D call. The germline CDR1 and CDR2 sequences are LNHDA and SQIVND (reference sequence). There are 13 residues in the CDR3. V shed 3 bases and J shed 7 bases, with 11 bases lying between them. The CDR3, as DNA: TGTGCCAGTAGTATTCGTCCGAAGAATACGCAGTATTTT. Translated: CASSIRPKNTQYF.

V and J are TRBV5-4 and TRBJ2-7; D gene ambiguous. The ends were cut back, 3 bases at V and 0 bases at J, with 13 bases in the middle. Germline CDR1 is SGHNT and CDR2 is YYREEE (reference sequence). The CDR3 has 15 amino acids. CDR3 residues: CASSSEASLSYEQYF. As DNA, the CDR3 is TGTGCCAGCAGCTCCGAGGCCAGCCTCTCCTACGAGCAGTACTTC.